These 13 T cell receptor beta chains were all obtained from the same sample, sequenced in a study of T-cell memory formation after mild COVID-19. MiXCR, run by TCRdb on the 5' RACE reads, gives a single entry per CDR3 protein. The table has about 350,000 distinct CDR3 sequences, around 15% seen once. Sequenced: PBMCs or a T cell subset sorted from them (not recorded which). Receptors originate from a man between 18 and 29 years old who had mild COVID-19 (a few samples of this study predate the infection). Cell type and time point are not known.

The chain joins TRBV6-5 to TRBJ2-1, with a weak D call TRBD1 (6 bases). CDR1 is MNHEY, CDR2 SVGAGI, per germline. The V gene lost 4 bases and the J gene lost 4 bases, with 11 bases spanning the gap. This CDR3 is 14 amino acids long. The CDR3 bases are TGTGCCAGCAGTTTTACAACAGGGTACAATGAGCAGTTCTTC. Its protein product is CASSFTTGYNEQFF.

This clonotype has at least ten counts. The chain employs TRBV14 and TRBJ1-4; D is possibly TRBD1 (5 bases). The V and J ends lost 2 bases and 4 bases respectively, with 8 bases between them. Germline CDR1 reads SGHDN; CDR2 reads FVKESK. This CDR3 comprises 14 residues. The CDR3 coding sequence is TGTGCCAGCAGCCAACAGGGACTTAATGAAAAACTGTTTTTT. Its translation is CASSQQGLNEKLFF.

This clonotype appeared a few times. The chain joins TRBV7-3 to TRBJ1-5; no clear D. V lost 6 bases to trimming and J lost 5 bases, with 11 bases between them. The CDR3 is 13 residues long. CDR1 is SGHTA and CDR2 is FQGTGA in the germline V gene. The CDR3 DNA reads TGTGCCAGCAGAGTGACGGGCGATCAGCCCCAGCATTTT. Protein sequence: CASRVTGDQPQHF.

This clonotype was detected a few times. This chain connects TRBV20-1 to TRBJ2-5; D not resolved. CDR1 and CDR2 (germline): DFQATT, SNEGSKA (reference sequence). CDR3 length: 12 residues. Trimming removed 6 bases from V and 5 bases from J, with 13 bases in between. Written as DNA, the CDR3 is TGCAGTGCCACCAACCAGGTGGAGACCCAGTACTTC. Translating it yields CSATNQVETQYF.

The chain recombines TRBV6-2 or TRBV6-3 with TRBJ2-5; D is perhaps TRBD1 (5 bases). The V end was cut by 0 bases, the J end by 3 bases, with 8 bases between. The CDR3 extends over 14 amino acids. Germline assignment: CDR1 MNHEY and CDR2 SVGEGT. The CDR3 is CASSYSIREETQYF. For the CDR3, the DNA is TGTGCCAGCAGTTACTCTATCAGGGAAGAGACCCAGTACTTC.

In its sample, this clonotype was seen a few times. CDR3 in amino acids: CASSPARTYEQYV. The CDR3 coding sequence is TGTGCCAGCTCACCCGCCAGGACCTACGAGCAGTACGTC. The V and J genes are TRBV18 and TRBJ2-7, with D unclear. V lost 3 bases, J lost 2 bases, and 8 bases lay in between. The CDR3 is 13 residues long. Germline V lookup: CDR1 KGHSH, CDR2 LQKENI.

The chain couples TRBV20-1 to TRBJ1-2, with 7 bases fitting TRBD1. J gave up 6 bases and V 5 bases, and 6 bases lay outside the gene matches. The CDR3 covers 12 residues. From germline, CDR1 is DFQATT and CDR2 SNEGSKA (reference sequence). The DNA for the CDR3 is TGCAGTGCTTACAGGGGAGGCGATGGCTACACCTTC. This encodes CSAYRGGDGYTF.

This clonotype was counted at least ten times. This sequence joins TRBV11-3 and TRBJ2-5; D remains unclear. The CDR3 totals 14 residues. Germline CDR1 is SGHNT and CDR2 is YENEEA. Trimming removed 4 bases at V and 5 bases at J, with 14 bases between. DNA of the CDR3: TGTGCCAGCAGCTCCGCAGGAGTCGAGGAGACCCAGTACTTC. It encodes CASSSAGVEETQYF.

The chain carries TRBV7-9 and TRBJ2-3; D not certain. CDR1 and CDR2 (germline): SEHNR, FQNEAQ (reference sequence). The germline V and J ends were trimmed by 0 bases and 6 bases, with 7 bases remaining between them. The CDR3 loop spans 13 amino acids. CDR3 DNA sequence: TGTGCCAGCAGCTTAGCGCAAAGGGATACGCAGTATTTT. Protein product: CASSLAQRDTQYF.

The chain links TRBV6-1 to TRBJ2-5; possible D gene TRBD2, 6 bases. The germline V gene has CDR1 MNHNS and CDR2 SASEGT. This CDR3 is 16 amino acids long. V dropped 2 bases and J dropped 1 base, with 14 bases sitting between them. CDR3 amino acids: CASSEQEVSGQETQYF. The DNA for the CDR3 is TGTGCCAGCAGTGAACAAGAGGTTAGCGGCCAAGAGACCCAGTACTTC.

The gene calls are TRBV6-6 and TRBJ1-6; D may be TRBD1 (5 bases). Trimming shortened V by 4 bases and J by 8 bases, and 15 bases separated the two germline ends. The CDR3 has 15 residues. Looked up from germline, CDR1 is MNHNY and CDR2 is SVGAGI (reference sequence). The chain's CDR3 is CASSLPGPQYSPLHF. For the CDR3, the DNA is TGTGCCAGCAGTTTGCCGGGGCCCCAGTATTCACCCCTCCACTTT.

The chain joins TRBV6-1 to TRBJ1-5; TRBD1 agrees at 7 bases. This CDR3 has 16 residues. Germline assignment: CDR1 MNHNS and CDR2 SASEGT. J gave up 3 bases and V 5 bases, and 10 bases lay outside the gene matches. CDR3: CASSTREGGLNQPQHF. CDR3 in DNA: TGTGCCAGCAGTACCCGGGAAGGGGGCCTCAATCAGCCCCAGCATTTT.

This clonotype occurred a few times. This chain connects TRBV9 to TRBJ2-5; TRBD2 aligns across 12 bases. The length of the CDR3 is 16 residues. Per the germline V gene, CDR1 is SGDLS and CDR2 is YYNGEE. With 2 bases clipped from V and 3 bases from J, the junction kept 5 bases outside the gene matches. CDR3 in DNA: TGTGCCAGCAGCGTGTGGGCTAGCGGGGGGGAAGAGACCCAGTACTTC. Protein product: CASSVWASGGEETQYF. Using reference TRBV9 and TRBJ2-5 for the parts outside the CDR3, the full variable domain is DSGVTQTPKHLITATGQRVTLRCSPRSGDLSVYWYQQSLDQGLQFLIQYYNGEERAKGNILERFSAQQFPDLHSELNLSSLELGDSALYFCASSVWASGGEETQYFGPGTRLLVL.